This paragraph reports one T cell receptor (beta chain). Antigen: not known. Germline is not matched at one junction end, which may reflect a read error. Treatment noted: oral pan-JAK inhibitor, 5-10 mg twice daily. The data originate from a study of CD8+ T cells in alopecia areata. Overall study context: The study gave tofacitinib for 6 to 18 months, then 6 months off drug. Study outcomes and limitations: Scalp sequencing captures resident alphabeta T cells of normal skin too. Scalp clonality, along with expanded CD8+ clones among the top 100, was significantly decreased by tofacitinib. Clonality was higher in lesional than normal scalp, especially in alopecia totalis/universalis.

The sequencing template was cDNA reverse transcribed from extracted RNA. Assay: immunoSEQ multiplex PCR; the TCRdb copy retains only in-frame clones and omits some. There are around 190,000 clones in the sample; 64% occur only once, and approximately 1.3% lies in the top ten. The CDR3 sequence is 11 residues long. Germline V gene lookup returns CDR1 MGHDK and CDR2 SYGVNS. The TCR comes from a human donor with alopecia areata. The chain links TRBV25-1 to TRBJ1-2; D unresolved. Sequencing used CD4+ T cells sorted from blood, obtained at approximately week 49, from a patient treated with tofacitinib. This chain's CDR3 is CASSEYDGYAF. CDR3 in DNA: TGTGCCAGCAGTGAATATGACGGCTATGCCTTC.